The next 3 T cell receptor beta chains were all read from a single sample in a study of T cell responses to AZD1222 COVID-19 vaccine. Profiled with immunoSEQ multiplex PCR; TCRdb holds only in-frame clones, not every one. The sample includes 95,000 to 110,000 clones, approximately 89% of them seen just once. Sequenced material: peripheral blood, taken on day 0 of AZD1222 vaccination. These receptors were obtained from an adult in good health.

The table lists this clone with a few counts. This sequence joins TRBV29-1 and TRBJ2-5; D perhaps matches TRBD1 (5 bases). The V end was cut by 7 bases, the J end by 13 bases, with 19 bases between. CDR1 and CDR2 from the germline V gene are SQVTM and ANQGSEA. The CDR3 totals 11 residues. DNA for the CDR3: TGCAGCGCCCCCACCGAAGGGGCTTCGTACTTC. This gives the protein CSAPTEGASYF.

The chain joins TRBV7-9 to TRBJ2-7, with D possibly TRBD1 on 6 matching bases. CDR3 size: 18 residues. V was cut by 3 bases and J by 3 bases, with 24 bases left in between. The germline gives CDR1 SEHNR, CDR2 FQNEAQ (reference sequence). DNA for the CDR3: TGTGCCAGCAGCTTTAATACAGGGTCCGTAGGAGACAACTACGAGCAGTACTTC. Translated: CASSFNTGSVGDNYEQYF.

The chain links TRBV4-3 to TRBJ1-3; D gene ambiguous. V lost 1 base, J lost 7 bases, and 8 bases lay in between. The CDR3 contains 13 residues. Germline CDR1 LGHNA, CDR2 YSLEER. The CDR3 reads CASSQGRWNTIYF. Here the CDR3 DNA reads TGCGCCAGCAGCCAAGGACGTTGGAACACCATATATTTT.